Listed below are T cell receptor beta chains from one sample, sequenced in a study of molecular identifiers for immune sequencing clone quantification. TCRdb re-derived calls from the PCR reads in MiXCR, one entry per CDR3 protein. The data show about 100,000 distinct CDR3 sequences, 36% seen once. Material for sequencing was naive CD8+ T cells from blood, with Jurkat cell RNA spiked in. Every receptor here comes from a human donor in good health. Some libraries in this study had Jurkat cell RNA spiked in. Each CDR3 is given with its conserved first and last residue. Fields, in order: CDR3 length, clone size, J gene, V gene, D gene, CDR3 DNA, CDR3 protein. A D gene is named only where the DNA matches it firmly. Some rows mark clone size as missing; the rest say once, few, many or name a class of expanded clone.

>13|few|TRBJ2-7|TRBV20-1|.
TGCAGTGCTAGAGACGGACCCGGCTACGAGCAGTACTTC
CSARDGPGYEQYF
>14|many|TRBJ2-7|TRBV7-8|TRBD1
TGTGCCAGCAGCAACCGGGACAGCTCCTACGAGCAGTACTTC
CASSNRDSSYEQYF
>13|.|TRBJ2-7|TRBV4-3|.
TGCGCCAGCAGCCAAGCCGAGAACTACGAGCAGTACTTC
CASSQAENYEQYF
>15|.|TRBJ1-5|TRBV28|.
TGTGCCAGCAGCTACACGGGGCGAACGGGACAGCCCCAGCATTTT
CASSYTGRTGQPQHF
>16|few|TRBJ2-5|TRBV5-6|TRBD2
TGTGCCAGCAGGCGCCCGGGACTAGCGGGGATTGAGACCCAGTACTTC
CASRRPGLAGIETQYF
>16|many|TRBJ2-3|TRBV7-8|TRBD2
TGTGCCAGCAGCTTAATTAGCGGGATCAGCACAGATACGCAGTATTTT
CASSLISGISTDTQYF
>15|.|TRBJ2-3|TRBV19|TRBD2
TGTGCCAGTAGTACCTGGACTAGCGGGGCAGATACGCAGTATTTT
CASSTWTSGADTQYF
>17|once|TRBJ2-7|TRBV20-1|TRBD2
TGCAGTGCTAGACCAACCCGGACTAGCGGTGGCCCCTACGAGCAGTACTTC
CSARPTRTSGGPYEQYF
>13|.|TRBJ2-7|TRBV11-2|TRBD2
TGTGCCAGCAGCTTAGGCTCCAGGGTAGCGGGGGAATTC
CASSLGSRVAGEF
>15|.|TRBJ2-5|TRBV9|TRBD1
TGTGCCAGCAGCGTAGGGGACAGTTCAAGAGAGGCCCAGTACTTC
CASSVGDSSREAQYF
>16|.|TRBJ2-5|TRBV7-9|TRBD1
TGTGCCAGCAGCTTAAACACAGGGGATCCCCAAGAGACCCAGTACTTC
CASSLNTGDPQETQYF
>13|few|TRBJ1-1|TRBV7-2|.
TGTGCCAGCAGCTTTAGCCCTGACGGTGAAGCTTTCTTT
CASSFSPDGEAFF
>13|many|TRBJ2-5|TRBV14|.
TGTGCCAGCAGCCGTTGGGAAGGAGAGACCCAGTACTTC
CASSRWEGETQYF
>14|few|TRBJ2-7|TRBV9|TRBD1
TGTGCCAGCAGCGGGGACAGGTCCTCCTACGAGCAGTACTTC
CASSGDRSSYEQYF
>14|few|TRBJ2-2|TRBV13|.
TGTGCCAGCAGCTTACTGGGTAACACCGGGGAGCTGTTTTTT
CASSLLGNTGELFF
>14|.|TRBJ2-2|TRBV7-9|.
TGTGCCAGCAGCTTAGTCATGAACACCGGGGAGCTGATTTTT
CASSLVMNTGELIF
>15|once|TRBJ2-5|TRBV11-1|TRBD2
TGTGCCAGCAGCTTGGGATTAGCGGGGCAAGAGCCCCAGTACTTC
CASSLGLAGQEPQYF
>16|medium-sized|TRBJ2-1|TRBV4-1|.
TGCGCCAGCAGCCTCGGAGCGGAGACAAAATACAATGAGCAGTTCTTC
CASSLGAETKYNEQFF
>15|few|TRBJ2-1|TRBV7-9|.
TGTGCCAGCACCCAAGACGGAAGCTCCTACAATGAGCAGTTCTTC
CASTQDGSSYNEQFF
>13|.|TRBJ2-7|TRBV5-6|.
TGTGCCAGCAGCTTCTGGGGAGCTTACGAGCAGTACTTC
CASSFWGAYEQYF